One and the same sample provided the 30 T cell receptor beta chains below, sequenced in a study of T cells in Graves' hyperthyroidism and ophthalmopathy. It was RNA transcripts that yielded the amplified TCR beta CDR3 regions. RT-PCR in the first round (using the HTBI primer set) targeted the TCR CDR3. In TCRdb, the multiplex PCR reads were re-called with MiXCR into one record per CDR3 protein. The table includes under 300,000 distinct CDR3 sequences, about an eighth detected once. Sequenced sample: blood. Receptors were obtained from a woman in her thirties with Graves' hyperthyroidism that later progressed to Graves' ophthalmopathy.

The chain carries TRBV3-1 and TRBJ1-1; D is unclear. Deletions cut 4 bases from V and 1 base from J, with 10 bases between. Germline V gene sequence: CDR1 LGHDT, CDR2 YNNKEL (reference sequence). The CDR3 covers 14 residues. The CDR3 nucleotides are TGTGCCAGCAGCCCCCGCGTAGCGAACACTGAAGCTTTCTTT. Amino acid sequence: CASSPRVANTEAFF.

The chain carries TRBV12-3 or TRBV12-4 and TRBJ2-3; D is possibly TRBD2 (6 bases). This CDR3 comprises 17 residues. The germline V and J ends were trimmed by 4 bases and 1 base, with 18 bases remaining between them. CDR3 residues: CASSYPLGGSRTDTQYF. The CDR3 DNA reads TGTGCCAGCAGTTACCCTCTTGGGGGGTCCCGCACAGATACGCAGTATTTT.

The CDR3 region has the DNA TGTGCCAGTAGTTTGGTTACAGGGTCCCGCTGGGCTTTCTTT. Translated: CASSLVTGSRWAFF. The chain links TRBV19 to TRBJ1-1, with a possible D match to TRBD1 (6 bases). The CDR3 is 14 amino acids. CDR1 and CDR2 (germline): LNHDA, SQIVND (reference sequence). V was clipped by 5 bases and J by 11 bases, with 21 bases between them.

This clonotype has at least ten counts. CDR3 in DNA: TGTGCCAGCAGCCATAGACGGGCCCTGAACACTGAAGCTTTCTTT. This translates into CASSHRRALNTEAFF. The J gene is TRBJ1-1, the V gene TRBV11-1, with D hard to call. CDR3 size: 15 residues. Between the trimmed V and J ends, which lost 5 bases and 0 bases, there was a span of 13 bases. Germline V lookup: CDR1 SGHAT, CDR2 FQDESV (reference sequence).

As to this clonotype: A single base separates this from a much larger clone, so it may be a read error. The chain combines TRBV20-1 with TRBJ2-7, with 10 nucleotides matching TRBD2. The CDR3 is 16 residues long. Germline CDR1 and CDR2: DFQATT and SNEGSKA (reference sequence). V gave up 5 bases and J gave up 2 bases; unmatched junction bases: 12. The CDR3 coding sequence is TGCAGTGCTCCAAAGGGACAGCGGGGGGGCCCCTACGAGCAGTACTTC. Its translation: CSAPKGQRGGPYEQYF.

This clonotype was found many times. A read error may produce the germline difference seen at one junction end. This rearrangement joins TRBV7-7 to TRBJ1-3, with D unclear. Germline assignment: CDR1 SSHAT and CDR2 FNYEAQ (reference sequence). The length of the CDR3 is 14 residues. The CDR3 protein is CASSPGGYGNTIYF. The CDR3 DNA reads TGTGCTAGCAGCCCCGGTGGATACGGAAACACCATATATTTT.

This rearrangement joins TRBV7-8 to TRBJ2-7, with 9 bases aligning to TRBD1. This CDR3 has 13 residues. The germline gives CDR1 SGHVS, CDR2 FQNEAQ. The V gene end was trimmed by 8 bases and the J gene end by 3 bases; junction bases not matched to a gene: 5. CDR3 in amino acids: CASGGQGGYEQYF. In nucleotides, the CDR3 is TGTGCCAGCGGGGGACAGGGCGGCTACGAGCAGTACTTC.

This clonotype was seen repeatedly, ten times or more. The V and J genes are TRBV6-2 or TRBV6-3 and TRBJ2-1; either TRBD1 or TRBD2 may fit D (6 bases each). CDR1 MNHEY and CDR2 SVGEGT come from the germline V gene. Trimming removed 7 bases from V and 4 bases from J, with 17 bases in between. There are 15 residues in the CDR3. The CDR3 DNA reads as TGTGCCAGCACTACCCCAGGAGGGGGGTACAATGAGCAGTTCTTC. It codes for CASTTPGGGYNEQFF.

This clonotype was recorded many times. The chain links TRBV11-2 to TRBJ2-2; TRBD1 aligns across 7 bases. The V gene end was trimmed by 3 bases and the J gene end by 6 bases; junction bases not matched to a gene: 10. CDR3 length: 16 residues. Germline loops: CDR1 SGHAT, CDR2 FQNNGV. CDR3 DNA sequence: TGTGCCAGCAGCTTGTTGAGGGACAGCAGAGCCGGGGAGCTGTTTTTT. Protein product: CASSLLRDSRAGELFF.

In this sample, this clonotype turned up a few times. The chain is built from TRBV13 and TRBJ2-1, with TRBD2 identical over 13 bases. From germline, CDR1 is PRHDT and CDR2 FYEKMQ (reference sequence). The CDR3 consists of 16 residues. With 5 bases clipped from V and 9 bases from J, the junction kept 10 bases outside the gene matches. The CDR3 protein is CASSTPGLAGPGEQFF. The CDR3 DNA reads as TGTGCCAGCAGCACCCCGGGACTAGCGGGACCCGGTGAGCAGTTCTTC.

This clonotype was seen repeatedly, ten times or more. V and J are TRBV11-1 and TRBJ2-7; tentative D call: TRBD1 (6 bases). Germline V CDR1 and CDR2: SGHAT, FQDESV (reference sequence). CDR3 length: 14 residues. V dropped 0 bases and J dropped 2 bases, with 8 bases sitting between them. The CDR3 coding sequence is TGTGCCAGCAGCTTAGCGAGGACAGCCTACGAGCAGTACTTC. Protein sequence: CASSLARTAYEQYF. Complete variable domain (other parts from reference TRBV11-1 and TRBJ2-7): EAEVAQSPRYKITEKSQAVAFWCDPISGHATLYWYRQILGQGPELLVQFQDESVVDDSQLPKDRFSAERLKGVDSTLKIQPAELGDSAMYLCASSLARTAYEQYFGPGTRLTVT.

Details on this clonotype: A much larger clone is a single base away; this may be a read error. The rearrangement joins TRBV12-3 or TRBV12-4 to TRBJ2-1; the match to TRBD2 covers 11 bases. This CDR3 has 15 amino acids. V lost 6 bases to trimming and J lost 6 bases; unmatched junction nucleotides: 7. The CDR3 is CASSSALAGGNEQFF. DNA of the CDR3: TGTGCCAGCAGCTCTGCCCTAGCGGGAGGCAATGAGCAGTTCTTC.

This clonotype was observed many times. The chain recombines TRBV12-3 or TRBV12-4 with TRBJ2-7; no firm D call. This CDR3 has 11 amino acids. V gave up 5 bases and J gave up 3 bases, with 5 bases separating them. The CDR3 coding sequence is TGTGCCAGCAGTGAACTCTACGAGCAGTACTTC. Protein: CASSELYEQYF.

Many counts were recorded for this clonotype. The chain uses TRBV9 and TRBJ1-1; the D is unclear. The V gene lost 3 bases and the J gene lost 5 bases, with 5 bases spanning the gap. The CDR3 totals 11 residues. The germline CDR1 and CDR2 sequences are SGDLS and YYNGEE. CDR3 nucleotide sequence: TGTGCCAGCAGCGGCCGGACTGAAGCTTTCTTT. Translation gives CASSGRTEAFF. The variable domain in full, completed from reference TRBV9 and TRBJ1-1, reads DSGVTQTPKHLITATGQRVTLRCSPRSGDLSVYWYQQSLDQGLQFLIQYYNGEERAKGNILERFSAQQFPDLHSELNLSSLELGDSALYFCASSGRTEAFFGQGTRLTVV.

About this clonotype itself: This sequence may be a read error, since a much larger clone differs from it by one base. The rearrangement joins TRBV6-1 to TRBJ2-1; 10 nucleotides match TRBD1. From germline, CDR1 is MNHNS and CDR2 SASEGT. CDR3 length: 16 residues. V dropped 0 bases and J dropped 6; count of bases not matched to a gene: 5. The CDR3 DNA is TGTGCCAGCAGTGAAGCGGGGACAGGGGCTGGCAATGAGCAGTTCTTC. Residues: CASSEAGTGAGNEQFF.

This clonotype has ten or more counts. The rearrangement links TRBV27 to TRBJ2-7; D possibly corresponds to TRBD2 (6 bases). Per the germline V gene, CDR1 is MNHEY and CDR2 is SMNVEV (reference sequence). The CDR3 covers 14 residues. V lost 0 bases, J lost 4 bases, and 10 bases lay in between. The CDR3 nucleotides read TGTGCCAGCAGTTTATCCATTCGGGGGTACGAGCAGTACTTC. This translates into CASSLSIRGYEQYF.

This clonotype has just a few counts. The rearrangement joins TRBV10-3 to TRBJ2-5; TRBD2 matches 13 bases. Germline V gives CDR1 ENHRY, CDR2 SYGVKD. The CDR3 is 17 residues long. After removal of 0 bases from V and 5 bases from J, the junction contained 6 bases not matched to a gene. CDR3 residues: CAISESGLAGAQETQYF. The CDR3 DNA reads TGTGCCATCAGTGAGTCTGGACTAGCGGGAGCACAGGAGACCCAGTACTTC.

This clonotype was seen repeatedly, ten times or more. The V and J genes are TRBV20-1 and TRBJ2-5; 10 bases align to TRBD2. The CDR3 contains 13 residues. In germline, CDR1 is DFQATT, CDR2 SNEGSKA (reference sequence). V trimming: 2 bases; J trimming: 8 bases; junction bases outside the gene matches: 5. The CDR3 sequence: CSARSPSGSTQYF. The DNA for the CDR3 is TGCAGTGCTAGAAGTCCTAGCGGGAGTACCCAGTACTTC.

There are a few counts of this clonotype. V gene TRBV30 combines with J gene TRBJ1-1; a weak D match, TRBD1 (6 bases). Trimming shortened V by 4 bases and J by 2 bases, and 11 bases separated the two germline ends. This CDR3 spans 13 amino acids. Germline loops: CDR1 GTSNPN, CDR2 SVGIG (reference sequence). The CDR3, as DNA: TGTGCCTGGACAGGGGCCCAAAACACTGAAGCTTTCTTT. Encoded protein: CAWTGAQNTEAFF.

Ten or more counts support this clonotype. The chain recombines TRBV14 with TRBJ2-1; 8 bases are a match to TRBD2. CDR3 length: 16 amino acids. Germline V CDR1 and CDR2: SGHDN, FVKESK. Trimming took 0 bases from V and 9 from J; bases not matched to a gene: 10. The CDR3, as DNA: TGTGCCAGCAGCCAAGACCACAAAGCGGGAGAACGTGAGCAGTTCTTC. This gives the protein CASSQDHKAGEREQFF.

This clonotype was counted ten times or more. CDR3 loop: CASSEVGPDTQYF. The CDR3 coding sequence is TGTGCCAGCAGTGAAGTGGGGCCAGATACGCAGTATTTT. The chain links TRBV6-1 to TRBJ2-3, with D tentatively TRBD1 (5 bases). The CDR3 extends over 13 amino acids. The V gene lost 1 base and the J gene lost 4 bases, with 6 bases spanning the gap. From germline, CDR1 is MNHNS and CDR2 SASEGT.

This clonotype was picked up many times. This rearrangement joins TRBV7-9 to TRBJ2-3; D perhaps matches TRBD1 (6 bases). Trimming left V 5 bases short and J 5 bases short, with 20 bases between. CDR3 length: 16 residues. Germline V gene data show CDR1 as SEHNR and CDR2 as FQNEAQ (reference sequence). The CDR3 nucleotides are TGTGCCAGCAGCGCACGGGACACCCGGTGGGGAGATACGCAGTATTTT. This gives the protein CASSARDTRWGDTQYF. Full variable domain (missing parts from reference TRBV7-9 and TRBJ2-3): DTGVSQNPRHKITKRGQNVTFRCDPISEHNRLYWYRQTLGQGPEFLTYFQNEAQLEKSRLLSDRFSAERPKGSFSTLEIQRTEQGDSAMYLCASSARDTRWGDTQYFGPGTRLTVL.

The chain links TRBV29-1 to TRBJ1-4; perhaps TRBD1 as D (5 bases). CDR1 SQVTM and CDR2 ANQGSEA come from the germline V gene. This CDR3 is built from 12 residues. Trimming cost V 4 bases and J 7 bases, with 10 bases left between them. The chain's CDR3 is CSVVGVGEKLFF. For the CDR3, the DNA is TGCAGCGTTGTGGGGGTTGGTGAAAAACTGTTTTTT.

This clonotype has just a few counts. The chain carries TRBV4-2 and TRBJ2-1; 12 bases are a match to TRBD2. With 0 bases clipped from V and 4 bases from J, the junction kept 4 bases outside the gene matches. Germline V gene sequence: CDR1 LGHNA, CDR2 YNFKEQ. The CDR3 spans 17 residues. The CDR3 protein is CASSQDPTSGGYNEQFF. In DNA form, the CDR3 reads TGTGCCAGCAGCCAAGATCCGACTAGCGGGGGATACAATGAGCAGTTCTTC.

This clonotype occurred many times. The rearrangement links TRBV12-3 or TRBV12-4 to TRBJ2-3, with 7 bases fitting TRBD2. The V and J ends lost 5 bases and 2 bases, in that order; junction bases with no gene match: 34. The CDR3 is 24 residues long. The CDR3 reads CASSPRGLVRALRRDSGSTDTQYF. As DNA, the CDR3 is TGTGCCAGCAGTCCCCGTGGACTAGTGCGAGCGTTGAGGAGGGATAGTGGATCCACAGATACGCAGTATTTT.

This clonotype was found many times. V usage is TRBV10-3 and J usage is TRBJ2-3, with 8 positions matching TRBD2. The CDR3 is 16 amino acids. Germline loops: CDR1 ENHRY, CDR2 SYGVKD. J gave up 3 bases and V 3 bases, and 8 bases lay outside the gene matches. The CDR3 loop is CAISEGTGGPTDTQYF. Written as DNA, the CDR3 is TGTGCCATCAGTGAAGGGACGGGAGGGCCGACAGATACGCAGTATTTT.

This clonotype was counted once. This chain links TRBV10-2 with TRBJ2-2, with D possibly matching TRBD1 (6 bases). This CDR3 comprises 15 residues. With 6 bases removed from V and 2 bases from J, the gap between germline ends came to 13 bases. CDR1 and CDR2 (germline): WSHSY, SAAADI. CDR3 coding DNA: TGCGCCAGCAGGGGCGGACAGCTAAACACCGGGGAGCTGTTTTTT. Amino acids: CASRGGQLNTGELFF.

This clonotype was seen at least ten times. The CDR3 is CASSKTGTGNQPQHF. CDR3 DNA sequence: TGTGCCAGTAGTAAAACGGGGACAGGCAATCAGCCCCAGCATTTT. V and J are TRBV19 and TRBJ1-5, with 7 bases fitting TRBD1. The CDR3 contains 15 residues. Germline V lookup: CDR1 LNHDA, CDR2 SQIVND (reference sequence). The ends lost 4 bases at V and 2 bases at J; junction bases unmatched: 5.

This clonotype has at least ten counts. The chain carries TRBV7-9 and TRBJ2-3; D is possibly TRBD2 (7 bases). The CDR3 spans 15 residues. V was trimmed by 5 bases and J by 5 bases, leaving 17 bases between them. Germline assignment: CDR1 SEHNR and CDR2 FQNEAQ (reference sequence). The CDR3 loop is CASSPRGGAKDTQYF. CDR3 nucleotides: TGTGCCAGCAGCCCCCGAGGGGGGGCGAAAGATACGCAGTATTTT.

This clonotype was seen ten or more times. J is TRBJ1-2 and V is TRBV6-1, with D perhaps TRBD1 (6 bases). Germline assignment: CDR1 MNHNS and CDR2 SASEGT. This CDR3 region has 16 residues. V shed 6 bases and J shed 4 bases, with 21 bases lying between them. CDR3 protein: CASSPSRDTTTYGYTF. CDR3 coding DNA: TGTGCCAGCAGCCCGAGCCGGGACACGACGACCTATGGCTACACCTTC.